Each of the 2 T cell receptor beta chains below was sequenced from the same sample in a study of T cells after yellow fever vaccination. TCRdb re-called the 5' RACE reads through MiXCR, storing one row per CDR3 protein. The sample shows approximately 580,000 distinct CDR3 sequences, roughly a sixth of them seen only once. The sample consisted of PBMCs, taken about 5 days after the first yellow fever vaccination. All receptors come from a young man who received the YFV17D yellow fever vaccine.

This clonotype was detected many times. The CDR3 is CASSPRNQPQHF. The DNA for the CDR3 is TGTGCCAGCAGCCCCCGCAATCAGCCCCAGCATTTT. V is TRBV7-2 and J is TRBJ1-5; no clear D gene. The CDR3 has 12 amino acids. The V end was cut by 5 bases, the J end by 2 bases, with 4 bases between. CDR1 is SGHTA and CDR2 is FQGNSA in the germline V gene.

This chain connects TRBV12-5 to TRBJ2-3; 7 bases agree with TRBD1. V trimming: 0 bases; J trimming: 4 bases; junction bases outside the gene matches: 7. The CDR3 contains 16 residues. CDR1 LGHNT and CDR2 FRNRAP come from the germline V gene. CDR3 residues: CASGLVLGQGADTQYF. The CDR3 nucleotides read TGTGCTAGTGGTTTGGTACTCGGGCAGGGGGCAGATACGCAGTATTTT.